One and the same sample provided the 12 T cell receptor beta chains below, sequenced in a study of Ad26.COV2.S vaccination and SARS-CoV-2 variants. TCRdb's table, derived via immunoSEQ multiplex PCR, lists solely in-frame clones and lacks some. The table has about 480,000 clones, approximately 88% seen once. Treatment reported: roughly 19 received Ad26.COV2.S at low or high dose, single or two shots; five or six received placebo; per-sample allocation not given. Samples were taken on day 63 after the first vaccine or placebo injection. Specimen: peripheral blood, collected in a trial of Ad26.COV2.S vaccine versus placebo. Every receptor here comes from a person between 18 and 65 years old who received the Ad26.COV2.S COVID-19 vaccine or a placebo.

A single count supports this clone. For the CDR3, the DNA is TGTGCCAGCAGTTTGCCTAGCGGCTACGAGCAGTACTTC. This gives the protein CASSLPSGYEQYF. J is TRBJ2-7 and V is TRBV6-6; TRBD2 aligns across 7 bases. V shed 4 bases and J 3 bases; nucleotides not matched to a gene: 3. The length of the CDR3 is 13 residues. Germline V lookup: CDR1 MNHNY, CDR2 SVGAGI (reference sequence).

This clone has only a few counts. The rearrangement links TRBV11-2 to TRBJ2-2; the D is unclear. Trimming cost V 5 bases and J 0 bases, with 13 bases left between them. The CDR3 extends over 16 amino acids. Germline loops: CDR1 SGHAT, CDR2 FQNNGV. The CDR3 protein is CASSRSSKANTGELFF. DNA of the CDR3: TGTGCCAGCAGCCGCTCCAGTAAGGCGAACACCGGGGAGCTGTTTTTT.

The V gene is TRBV7-9, the J gene TRBJ1-5, with 11 bases identical to TRBD1. Germline CDR1 SEHNR, CDR2 FQNEAQ (reference sequence). This CDR3 has 16 residues. Unmatched junction bases numbered 5, after V lost 5 bases and J lost 2 bases. CDR3 region: CASSGQGAEGNQPQHF. The DNA of the CDR3 is TGTGCCAGCAGCGGACAGGGGGCGGAAGGCAATCAGCCCCAGCATTTT. Combining the CDR3 with reference TRBV7-9 and TRBJ1-5 gives the whole variable domain DTGVSQNPRHKITKRGQNVTFRCDPISEHNRLYWYRQTLGQGPEFLTYFQNEAQLEKSRLLSDRFSAERPKGSFSTLEIQRTEQGDSAMYLCASSGQGAEGNQPQHFGDGTRLSIL.

The chain uses TRBV5-1 and TRBJ2-7; tentatively, D is TRBD1 (6 bases). V shed 7 bases and J shed 3 bases, with 14 bases lying between them. Germline V lookup: CDR1 SGHRS, CDR2 YFSETQ. The CDR3 length is 13 residues. In nucleotides, the CDR3 is TGCGCCAGCTCCTCTACAGGGTTCTACGAGCAGTACTTC. Translation: CASSSTGFYEQYF.

This clone has a handful of counts. CDR3 coding DNA: TGTGCCAGCAGCTGGGGGAATGAGCAGTTCTTC. Translating it yields CASSWGNEQFF. This sequence joins TRBV11-2 and TRBJ2-1; D assignment may be TRBD1 or TRBD2 (5 bases each). Germline CDR1 SGHAT, CDR2 FQNNGV. Between the trimmed V and J ends, which lost 4 bases and 7 bases, there was a span of 5 bases. This CDR3 is built from 11 residues.

The chain carries TRBV7-2 and TRBJ2-1; the D gene is possibly TRBD1 (5 bases). This CDR3 spans 14 amino acids. Germline lookup yields CDR1 SGHTA and CDR2 FQGNSA. Deletions cut 5 bases from V and 6 bases from J, with 14 bases between. Here the CDR3 DNA reads TGTGCCAGCAGCCTCTATTCAGGGTCCAATGAGCAGTTCTTC. Translation gives CASSLYSGSNEQFF.

This chain uses TRBV28 with TRBJ2-1, with D unresolved. The CDR3 sequence is 15 residues long. Trimming cost V 6 bases and J 4 bases, with 16 bases left between them. Germline CDR1 MDHEN, CDR2 SYDVKM. CDR3 region: CASRESQGLYNEQFF. The CDR3 bases are TGTGCCAGCAGGGAAAGCCAAGGGCTTTACAATGAGCAGTTCTTC.

This clone was seen a handful of times. The chain combines TRBV10-1 with TRBJ2-7; perhaps TRBD2 as D (6 bases). In germline, CDR1 is WNHNN, CDR2 SYGVQD (reference sequence). The CDR3 runs to 19 residues. The V end was cut by 0 bases, the J end by 3 bases, with 24 bases between. CDR3 loop: CASSESRVTGRRDVYEQYF. The CDR3 nucleotides are TGCGCCAGCAGTGAGTCGCGTGTTACGGGACGGAGGGACGTCTACGAGCAGTACTTC.

This chain connects TRBV7-9 to TRBJ2-1; tentative D call: TRBD1 (6 bases). Trimming took off 3 bases at V and 6 bases at J, with 15 bases between the two ends. Looked up from germline, CDR1 is SEHNR and CDR2 is FQNEAQ (reference sequence). The CDR3 runs 15 residues. The CDR3 coding sequence is TGTGCCAGCAGCTTCGGTAGCCACAGGGCCAATGAGCAGTTCTTC. Translation gives CASSFGSHRANEQFF. Full variable domain (outside the CDR3, taken from reference TRBV7-9 and TRBJ2-1): DTGVSQNPRHKITKRGQNVTFRCDPISEHNRLYWYRQTLGQGPEFLTYFQNEAQLEKSRLLSDRFSAERPKGSFSTLEIQRTEQGDSAMYLCASSFGSHRANEQFFGPGTRLTVL.

V gene TRBV19 combines with J gene TRBJ1-1, with D uncertain. CDR3 length: 14 amino acids. Germline V gives CDR1 LNHDA, CDR2 SQIVND (reference sequence). Trimming took off 3 bases at V and 3 bases at J, with 11 bases between the two ends. CDR3 amino acids: CASSIGQAYTEAFF. The CDR3 region has the DNA TGTGCCAGTAGTATCGGCCAGGCCTACACTGAAGCTTTCTTT.

This clone has just one count. The rearrangement joins TRBV9 to TRBJ2-3; possibly TRBD2 for D (5 bases). V was shortened by 10 bases and J by 2 bases, with 20 bases between the two germline ends. Per the germline V gene, CDR1 is SGDLS and CDR2 is YYNGEE. The CDR3 has 15 amino acids. The DNA of the CDR3 is TGTGCCTCCTCTTCGGGAAGCGACCACACAGATACGCAGTATTTT. It specifies CASSSGSDHTDTQYF.

The chain uses TRBV30 and TRBJ1-5; no clear D. This CDR3 has 16 amino acids. The germline CDR1 and CDR2 sequences are GTSNPN and SVGIG (reference sequence). V was cut by 2 bases and J by 0 bases, with 14 bases left in between. The CDR3 DNA sequence: TGTGCCTGGAGTACAACTGGGAGGGTTAGCAATCAGCCCCAGCATTTT. It yields the protein CAWSTTGRVSNQPQHF.